The T cell receptor (beta chain) described here comes from a study of circulating CD8 cells and anti-PD-1 response in melanoma. The overall study: Non-responders showed stable or progressive disease; responders showed complete or partial response. Points from the study as a whole: Generally, no replicate experiments were performed.

A note on this clonotype: Its specificity is not known.

Using 15 ng of total RNA, TCR libraries were made with the QIAseq Immune Repertoire TCR panel. From the reads, TCRdb called clonotypes with MiXCR, one entry per CDR3 protein. The sample holds roughly 1,200 distinct CDR3 sequences, 6.5% to 8% seen once. From live CD3+CD8+TCRalphabeta+ cells, four PD-1 and/or TIGIT subsets were sorted. The CDR3 covers 16 residues. V shed 4 bases and J shed 1 base, with 14 bases lying between them. The rearrangement links TRBV12-3 or TRBV12-4 to TRBJ1-5, with a tentative D call TRBD1 (5 bases). This clonotype was obtained from a human donor with melanoma. The sample was CD8+ T cells from PBMCs, taken at baseline or after one month of anti-PD-1 therapy (not recorded which). This CDR3 is CASSSRGAGSNQPQHF. CDR3 nucleotides: TGTGCCAGCAGTTCGAGGGGCGCCGGGAGCAATCAGCCCCAGCATTTT.